Shown below are 18 T cell receptor beta chains from a single sample sequenced in a study of cytomegalovirus exposure and HLA in healthy donors. The data were produced by immunoSEQ multiplex PCR, yet TCRdb's version contains in-frame clones alone and is incomplete. The repertoire consists of approximately 260,000 clones, with 80% to 90% occurring once and the leading ten covering about 1%. The sequenced sample consisted of PBMCs. The receptor set was obtained from a young woman in good health and CMV-seronegative.

This clone has only one observation. V and J are TRBV5-1 and TRBJ2-3, with 7 positions matching TRBD1. Germline V gene sequence: CDR1 SGHRS, CDR2 YFSETQ. V lost 4 bases, J lost 3 bases, and 5 bases stayed unmatched. The CDR3 length is 14 residues. The CDR3 here is CASSPGQLTDTQYF. As DNA, the CDR3 is TGCGCCAGCAGCCCGGGACAGCTGACAGATACGCAGTATTTT.

The chain has TRBV2 and TRBJ1-1; 10 bases line up with TRBD1. V was pared by 4 bases and J by 4 bases, with 3 bases of the junction left unmatched. Germline CDR1 SNHLY, CDR2 FYNNEI. This CDR3 comprises 14 residues. The CDR3, as DNA: TGTGCCAGCAGTGGCGGACAGGGGGTCACTGAAGCTTTCTTT. It specifies CASSGGQGVTEAFF. Full variable domain (remainder filled in from reference TRBV2 and TRBJ1-1): EPEVTQTPSHQVTQMGQEVILRCVPISNHLYFYWYRQILGQKVEFLVSFYNNEISEKSEIFDDQFSVERPDGSNFTLKIRSTKLEDSAMYFCASSGGQGVTEAFFGQGTRLTVV.

The rearrangement uses TRBV29-1 and TRBJ1-4; 8 bases match TRBD1. The CDR3 covers 14 residues. Germline V CDR1 and CDR2: SQVTM, ANQGSEA. Trimming cost V 6 bases and J 7 bases; bases outside gene matches: 10. The CDR3 DNA reads as TGCAGCGTAGAATCGCAGGGGGCGCGTGAAAAACTGTTTTTT. Protein sequence: CSVESQGAREKLFF. Combining the CDR3 with reference TRBV29-1 and TRBJ1-4 gives the whole variable domain SAVISQKPSRDICQRGTSLTIQCQVDSQVTMMFWYRQQPGQSLTLIATANQGSEATYESGFVIDKFPISRPNLTFSTLTVSNMSPEDSSIYLCSVESQGAREKLFFGSGTQLSVL.

This chain connects TRBV11-1 to TRBJ2-1, with 8 bases that match TRBD1. Germline V lookup: CDR1 SGHAT, CDR2 FQDESV (reference sequence). This CDR3 spans 17 amino acids. V dropped 0 bases and J dropped 1; count of bases not matched to a gene: 5. Here the CDR3 DNA reads TGTGCCAGCAGCTTAGCGGGCAGGGGGCGATCCTACAATGAGCAGTTCTTC. Its protein is CASSLAGRGRSYNEQFF.

This chain joins TRBV14 and TRBJ2-3; 14 bases align to TRBD2. The CDR3 is 15 residues long. Per germline, CDR1 SGHDN and CDR2 FVKESK. Trimming took 4 bases from V and 8 from J; bases not matched to a gene: 5. The CDR3 sequence: CASSPGLAGAGTQYF. As DNA, the CDR3 is TGTGCCAGCAGCCCGGGACTAGCGGGAGCGGGTACGCAGTATTTT.

This chain uses TRBV12-5 with TRBJ2-6, with D possibly TRBD2 on 6 matching bases. Between the trimmed V and J ends, which lost 5 bases and 0 bases, there was a span of 14 bases. In germline, CDR1 is LGHNT, CDR2 FRNRAP. This CDR3 spans 17 amino acids. CDR3: CASGTSTRSSGANVLTF. In nucleotides, the CDR3 is TGTGCTAGTGGTACTAGCACCAGAAGCTCTGGGGCCAACGTCCTGACTTTC.

This chain joins TRBV6-1 and TRBJ1-4; TRBD1 aligns across 7 bases. Trimming took 4 bases from V and 10 from J; bases not matched to a gene: 15. Germline-derived CDR1 and CDR2 are MNHNS and SASEGT. CDR3 length: 16 residues. The CDR3 DNA reads as TGTGCCAGCAGTGCCTACGACAGGGCGGTTTTGGGAAAACTGTTTTTT. Amino acid sequence: CASSAYDRAVLGKLFF.

The rearrangement joins TRBV11-2 to TRBJ2-5; 9 bases are a match to TRBD1. CDR1 SGHAT and CDR2 FQNNGV come from the germline V gene. V was clipped by 1 base and J by 5 bases; unmatched bases: 5. The CDR3 extends over 15 amino acids. The CDR3 protein is CASSLGGQGGETQYF. The CDR3, as DNA: TGTGCCAGCAGCTTAGGGGGACAGGGCGGCGAGACCCAGTACTTC.

The rearrangement uses TRBV6-5 and TRBJ2-1; D possibly corresponds to TRBD2 (7 bases). Germline CDR1 reads MNHEY; CDR2 reads SVGAGI. The CDR3 loop spans 15 amino acids. The ends were cut back, 8 bases at V and 4 bases at J, with 18 bases in the middle. In nucleotides, the CDR3 is TGTGCCAGCCTACGAGTGGGGGGGCCGTACAATGAGCAGTTCTTC. This translates into CASLRVGGPYNEQFF.

The gene calls are TRBV19 and TRBJ2-2; 8 nucleotides match TRBD1. CDR3 length: 14 residues. V lost 4 bases, J lost 6 bases, and 4 bases stayed unmatched. From germline, CDR1 is LNHDA and CDR2 SQIVND (reference sequence). CDR3 in amino acids: CASSTVQGAGELFF. For the CDR3, the DNA is TGTGCCAGTAGTACTGTACAGGGGGCCGGGGAGCTGTTTTTT.

The V call is TRBV14, the J call TRBJ1-1; no definite D call. Between the trimmed V and J ends, which lost 4 bases and 10 bases, there was a span of 16 bases. The CDR3 covers 13 residues. The germline gives CDR1 SGHDN, CDR2 FVKESK. CDR3 amino acids: CASSRWETTGAFF. The CDR3 region has the DNA TGTGCCAGCAGCCGCTGGGAGACTACGGGAGCTTTCTTT.

The chain is built from TRBV29-1 and TRBJ2-2; 7 bases are a match to TRBD2. Germline CDR1 reads SQVTM; CDR2 reads ANQGSEA. The V segment lost 7 bases and the J segment 0 bases; nucleotides outside the gene matches: 5. This CDR3 comprises 14 residues. DNA for the CDR3: TGCAGCGCCGAGCGGGGTTCGAACACCGGGGAGCTGTTTTTT. Translated: CSAERGSNTGELFF.

J is TRBJ1-2 and V is TRBV14; D unresolved. V gave up 1 base and J gave up 6 bases, with 12 bases separating them. This CDR3 region has 14 residues. CDR1 is SGHDN and CDR2 is FVKESK in the germline V gene. The CDR3 DNA sequence: TGTGCCAGCAGCCAAGGCGGCCCGCTCCATGGCTACACCTTC. Protein sequence: CASSQGGPLHGYTF.

The chain combines TRBV2 with TRBJ1-1; the D is unclear. Trimming shortened V by 9 bases and J by 0 bases, and 8 bases separated the two germline ends. The CDR3 covers 12 residues. Germline V gives CDR1 SNHLY, CDR2 FYNNEI. The CDR3 bases are TGTGCCAGGTGGGCCCTGAACACTGAAGCTTTCTTT. The encoded protein is CARWALNTEAFF.

The CDR3 DNA sequence: TGCGCCAGCAGCCAAGAGTGGGGCGGATCCTACGAGCAGTACTTC. The encoded protein is CASSQEWGGSYEQYF. The chain combines TRBV4-3 with TRBJ2-7, with a tentative D call TRBD1 (5 bases). The CDR3 has 15 residues. The germline V gene encodes CDR1 LGHNA and CDR2 YSLEER. Trimming took off 0 bases at V and 1 base at J, with 10 bases between the two ends.

The chain has TRBV7-9 and TRBJ1-4, with 8 bases lining up with TRBD1. The germline V gene has CDR1 SEHNR and CDR2 FQNEAQ (reference sequence). The V segment lost 3 bases and the J segment 3 bases; nucleotides outside the gene matches: 3. The CDR3 consists of 15 residues. CDR3 sequence (DNA): TGTGCCAGCAGCTTGGACAGGGTGGCTAATGAAAAACTGTTTTTT. Amino acids: CASSLDRVANEKLFF.

The rearrangement uses TRBV7-2 and TRBJ2-7; 9 positions agree with TRBD1. Trimming at V came to 5 bases and at J to 5 bases, leaving 7 bases not matched to a gene. In germline, CDR1 is SGHTA, CDR2 FQGNSA. The CDR3 loop spans 14 amino acids. This CDR3 reads CASSQNRGQNEQYF. CDR3 bases: TGTGCCAGCAGCCAAAACAGGGGGCAAAACGAGCAGTACTTC. Variable domain in full (rest from reference TRBV7-2 and TRBJ2-7): GAGVSQSPSNKVTEKGKDVELRCDPISGHTALYWYRQSLGQGLEFLIYFQGNSAPDKSGLPSDRFSAERTGGSVSTLTIQRTQQEDSAVYLCASSQNRGQNEQYFGPGTRLTVT.

The V call is TRBV7-2, the J call TRBJ2-3; D possibly corresponds to TRBD2 (6 bases). The CDR3 contains 13 residues. Looked up from germline, CDR1 is SGHTA and CDR2 is FQGNSA. Trimming removed 5 bases from V and 4 bases from J, with 10 bases in between. CDR3 nucleotides: TGTGCCAGCAGCCGGAGGGACCCAGATACGCAGTATTTT. This gives the protein CASSRRDPDTQYF.